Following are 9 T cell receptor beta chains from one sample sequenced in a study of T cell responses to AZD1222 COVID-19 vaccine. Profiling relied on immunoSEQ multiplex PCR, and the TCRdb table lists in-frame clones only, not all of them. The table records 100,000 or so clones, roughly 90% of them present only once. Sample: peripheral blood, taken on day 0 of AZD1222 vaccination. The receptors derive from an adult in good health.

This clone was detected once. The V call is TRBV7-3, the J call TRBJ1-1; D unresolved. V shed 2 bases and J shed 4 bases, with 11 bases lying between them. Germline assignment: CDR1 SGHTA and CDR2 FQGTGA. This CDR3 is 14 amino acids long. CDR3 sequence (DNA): TGTGCCAGCAGCTTATACGGGTCGGGCACTGAAGCTTTCTTT. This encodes CASSLYGSGTEAFF.

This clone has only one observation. CDR3 sequence (DNA): TGTGCCAGCAGCACCTTACAGGGGTTATATTCACCCCTCCACTTT. This translates into CASSTLQGLYSPLHF. V usage is TRBV27 and J usage is TRBJ1-6, with TRBD1 identical over 7 bases. The CDR3 consists of 15 residues. With V trimmed by 6 bases and J by 8 bases, 10 bases remained unmatched. Germline assignment: CDR1 MNHEY and CDR2 SMNVEV (reference sequence).

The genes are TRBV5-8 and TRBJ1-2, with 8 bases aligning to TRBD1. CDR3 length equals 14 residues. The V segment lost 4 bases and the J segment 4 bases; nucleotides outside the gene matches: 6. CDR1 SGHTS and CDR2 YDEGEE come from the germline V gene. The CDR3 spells CASSNRDRLYGYTF. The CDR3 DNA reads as TGTGCCAGCAGCAACCGGGACAGGCTCTATGGCTACACCTTC.

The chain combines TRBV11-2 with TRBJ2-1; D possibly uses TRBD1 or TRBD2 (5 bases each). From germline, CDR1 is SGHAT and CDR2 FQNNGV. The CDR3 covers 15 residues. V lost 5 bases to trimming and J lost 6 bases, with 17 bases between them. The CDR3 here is CASSPGDGAFNEQFF. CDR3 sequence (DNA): TGTGCCAGCAGCCCTGGGGACGGCGCTTTCAATGAGCAGTTCTTC.

In DNA form, the CDR3 reads TGTGCCAGCAGGGGCAACAGGGAGGATTCACCCCTCCACTTT. Its protein is CASRGNREDSPLHF. V is TRBV6-5 and J is TRBJ1-6; TRBD1 is a possible D gene (6 bases). This CDR3 region has 14 residues. With 6 bases removed from V and 8 bases from J, the gap between germline ends came to 14 bases. Germline V gene sequence: CDR1 MNHEY, CDR2 SVGAGI.

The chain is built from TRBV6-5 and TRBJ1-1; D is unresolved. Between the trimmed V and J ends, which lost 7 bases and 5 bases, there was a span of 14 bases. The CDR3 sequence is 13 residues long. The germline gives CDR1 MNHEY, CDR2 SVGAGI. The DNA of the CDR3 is TGTGCCAGCACTCCCTCGGGAGGGACTGAAGCTTTCTTT. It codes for CASTPSGGTEAFF.

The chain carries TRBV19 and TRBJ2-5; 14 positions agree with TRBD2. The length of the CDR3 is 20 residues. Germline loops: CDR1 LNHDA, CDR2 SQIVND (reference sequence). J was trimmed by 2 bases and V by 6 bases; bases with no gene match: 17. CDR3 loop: CASSRTSILGLAGEQETQYF. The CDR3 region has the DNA TGTGCCAGTAGCCGAACCTCAATTTTGGGACTAGCGGGGGAACAAGAGACCCAGTACTTC.

The CDR3 loop reads CASSASGEYTDTQYF. DNA of the CDR3: TGTGCCAGCAGCGCTAGCGGGGAATACACAGATACGCAGTATTTT. The genes are TRBV5-4 and TRBJ2-3, with 9 positions matching TRBD2. Trimming removed 4 bases from V and 2 bases from J; junction bases left unmatched: 5. Germline assignment: CDR1 SGHNT and CDR2 YYREEE (reference sequence). This CDR3 has 15 residues. The full variable domain, in which reference TRBV5-4 and TRBJ2-3 provide the parts outside the CDR3, is ETGVTQSPTHLIKTRGQQVTLRCSSQSGHNTVSWYQQALGQGPQFIFQYYREEENGRGNFPPRFSGLQFPNYSSELNVNALELDDSALYLCASSASGEYTDTQYFGPGTRLTVL.

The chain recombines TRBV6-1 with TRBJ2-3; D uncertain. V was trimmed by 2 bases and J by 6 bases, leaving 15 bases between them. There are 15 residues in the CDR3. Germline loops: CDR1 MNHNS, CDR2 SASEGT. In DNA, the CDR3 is TGTGCCAGCAGTGAACAGGCAGTTGGTTTGGATACGCAGTATTTT. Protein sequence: CASSEQAVGLDTQYF.